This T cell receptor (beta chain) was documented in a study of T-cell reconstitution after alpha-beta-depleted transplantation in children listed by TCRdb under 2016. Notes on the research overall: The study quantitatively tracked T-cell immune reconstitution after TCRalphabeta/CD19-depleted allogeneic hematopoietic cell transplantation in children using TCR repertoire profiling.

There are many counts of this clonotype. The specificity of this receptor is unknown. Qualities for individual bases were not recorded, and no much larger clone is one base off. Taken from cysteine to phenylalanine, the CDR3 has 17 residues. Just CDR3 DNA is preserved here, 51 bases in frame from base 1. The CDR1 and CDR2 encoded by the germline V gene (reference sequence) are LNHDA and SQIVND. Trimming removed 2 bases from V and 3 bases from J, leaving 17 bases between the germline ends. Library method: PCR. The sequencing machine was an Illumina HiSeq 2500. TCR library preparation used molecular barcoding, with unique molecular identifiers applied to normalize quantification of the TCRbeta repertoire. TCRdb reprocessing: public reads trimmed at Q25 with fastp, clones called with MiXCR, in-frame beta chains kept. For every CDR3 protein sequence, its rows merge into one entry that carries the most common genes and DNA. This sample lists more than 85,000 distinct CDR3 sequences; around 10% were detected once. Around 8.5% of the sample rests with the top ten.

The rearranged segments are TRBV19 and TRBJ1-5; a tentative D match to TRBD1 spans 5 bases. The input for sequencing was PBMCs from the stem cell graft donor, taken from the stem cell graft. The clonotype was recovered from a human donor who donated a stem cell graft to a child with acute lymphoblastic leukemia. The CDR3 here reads CASSILGRRQDNQPQHF. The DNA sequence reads TGTGCCAGTAGTATACTGGGGCGGAGGCAGGACAATCAGCCCCAGCATTTT. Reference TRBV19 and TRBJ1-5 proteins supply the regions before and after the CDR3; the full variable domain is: DGGITQSPKYLFRKEGQNVTLSCEQNLNHDAMYWYRQDPGQGLRLIYYSQIVNDFQKGDIAEGYSVSREKKESFPLTVTSAQKNPTAFYLCASSILGRRQDNQPQHFGDGTRLSIL.